The 22 T cell receptor beta chains below were found in one sample sequenced in a study of beta chain features in type 1 diabetes. Study-wide results and limits: Type 1 diabetes patients showed a moderate but significant shortening of TCRB CDR3s in all four CD4+ subsets.

These TCRs' antigens remain unknown. Expressed TCRB transcripts got sequenced, as all isolated RNA was reverse transcribed. Clones were sequenced by immunoSEQ multiplex PCR, and TCRdb holds only the in-frame ones, with some missing. The data show 600,000 to 750,000 clones, 9.5% to 15% seen once. Specimen: naive CD4+ T cells from blood. All receptors come from a man under 40 with type 1 diabetes.

With respect to this clone: Other DNA sequences within the sample encode an identical CDR3. V usage is TRBV30 and J usage is TRBJ1-3, with D unresolved. CDR1 and CDR2 (germline): GTSNPN, SVGIG (reference sequence). V was clipped by 0 bases and J by 0 bases, with 6 bases between them. CDR3 length: 14 amino acids. This CDR3 is CAWSVGLSGNTIYF. Written as DNA, the CDR3 is TGTGCCTGGAGTGTCGGTCTCTCTGGAAACACCATATATTTT.

V is TRBV13 and J is TRBJ2-3; tentative D call: TRBD2 (5 bases). The length of the CDR3 is 17 residues. V gave up 5 bases and J gave up 1 base, with 19 bases separating them. Per the germline V gene, CDR1 is PRHDT and CDR2 is FYEKMQ (reference sequence). The DNA of the CDR3 is TGTGCCAGCAGCCACAAGGCCAGCGGTAAAGGCACAGATACGCAGTATTTT. This sequence encodes CASSHKASGKGTDTQYF.

The rearrangement uses TRBV10-3 and TRBJ2-1, with 11 bases matching TRBD1. Germline CDR1 is ENHRY and CDR2 is SYGVKD. This CDR3 comprises 13 residues. The J segment lost 10 bases and the V segment lost 7 bases, leaving 6 bases of the junction unmatched. The CDR3 reads CAIMGQGVEEQFF. CDR3 DNA: TGTGCCATCATGGGACAGGGGGTGGAGGAGCAGTTCTTC.

On this clone: Other DNA variants within this sample encode the same CDR3. The chain uses TRBV7-2 and TRBJ2-7; D might be TRBD1 (6 bases). The length of the CDR3 is 14 residues. V was shortened by 2 bases and J by 3 bases, with 11 bases between the two germline ends. Germline V lookup: CDR1 SGHTA, CDR2 FQGNSA. The CDR3 protein is CASSLSGASYEQYF. The CDR3 bases are TGTGCCAGCAGCTTATCAGGGGCTAGCTACGAGCAGTACTTC. The full variable domain, rest sourced from reference TRBV7-2 and TRBJ2-7, is GAGVSQSPSNKVTEKGKDVELRCDPISGHTALYWYRQSLGQGLEFLIYFQGNSAPDKSGLPSDRFSAERTGGSVSTLTIQRTQQEDSAVYLCASSLSGASYEQYFGPGTRLTVT.

V gene TRBV18 combines with J gene TRBJ2-1; TRBD1 agrees at 9 bases. This CDR3 spans 16 amino acids. Per germline, CDR1 KGHSH and CDR2 LQKENI. The J segment lost 6 bases and the V segment lost 2 bases, leaving 8 bases of the junction unmatched. The CDR3 loop reads CASSPNKRQGVNEQFF. CDR3 coding DNA: TGTGCCAGCTCACCAAACAAGCGACAGGGGGTCAATGAGCAGTTCTTC.

The chain employs TRBV29-1 and TRBJ2-3; 8 bases line up with TRBD1. This CDR3 comprises 14 residues. With V trimmed by 3 bases and J by 4 bases, 6 bases remained unmatched. From germline, CDR1 is SQVTM and CDR2 ANQGSEA. CDR3 sequence (DNA): TGCAGCGTTGACAGGGGGCATCGCCCAGATACGCAGTATTTT. Protein: CSVDRGHRPDTQYF.

The chain carries TRBV11-2 and TRBJ2-1, with 12 bases aligning to TRBD2. This CDR3 is built from 15 residues. V shed 6 bases, J shed 5 bases, and the junction held 5 bases outside the gene matches. Germline CDR1 and CDR2: SGHAT and FQNNGV. CDR3 sequence: CASRASGGVHNEQFF. CDR3 bases: TGTGCCAGCAGGGCTAGCGGGGGGGTTCACAATGAGCAGTTCTTC.

This clone was seen only a few times. The chain joins TRBV5-6 to TRBJ2-2; D might be TRBD1 or TRBD2, each matching 5 bases. CDR1 is SGHDT, CDR2 YYEEEE, per germline. Trimming cost V 4 bases and J 4 bases, with 14 bases left between them. The CDR3 consists of 15 residues. In nucleotides, the CDR3 is TGTGCCAGCAGCGCAAGGCCGGGACCCACCGGGGAGCTGTTTTTT. Translation: CASSARPGPTGELFF.

The table lists this clone with a few counts. This chain connects TRBV29-1 to TRBJ1-5, with TRBD1 as a possible D gene (5 bases). CDR3 length: 16 amino acids. CDR1 and CDR2 (germline): SQVTM, ANQGSEA. Between the trimmed V and J ends, which lost 4 bases and 0 bases, there was a span of 16 bases. The CDR3 nucleotides are TGCAGCGTTGCAGGGCAGCCCGTATATAGCAATCAGCCCCAGCATTTT. Translation gives CSVAGQPVYSNQPQHF.

The sample holds a few counts of this clone. This rearrangement joins TRBV6-6 to TRBJ2-5, with D tentatively TRBD1 or TRBD2 (5 bases each). Germline CDR1 is MNHNY and CDR2 is SVGAGI (reference sequence). Trimming took 6 bases from V and 7 from J, leaving 18 bases between them. The CDR3 spans 14 residues. The CDR3 protein is CASREGDLTPTQYF. The CDR3 DNA follows: TGTGCCAGCAGAGAAGGGGACCTAACTCCGACCCAGTACTTC.

This clone was found a few times. This chain joins TRBV6-5 and TRBJ2-2, with D perhaps TRBD2 (5 bases). V lost 5 bases and J lost 0, with 10 bases in between. CDR3 length: 15 residues. Germline loops: CDR1 MNHEY, CDR2 SVGAGI. This CDR3 reads CASSVEGTNTGELFF. CDR3 nucleotide sequence: TGTGCCAGCAGTGTAGAGGGAACGAACACCGGGGAGCTGTTTTTT.

The chain recombines TRBV5-1 with TRBJ2-3, with 7 bases matching TRBD2. Germline values: CDR1 SGHRS, CDR2 YFSETQ. This CDR3 region has 15 residues. J gave up 0 bases and V 0 bases, and 1 base lay outside the gene matches. The chain's CDR3 is CASSLGAGSTDTQYF. DNA of the CDR3: TGCGCCAGCAGCTTGGGAGCGGGGAGCACAGATACGCAGTATTTT.

This clone was detected a few times. This chain joins TRBV14 and TRBJ1-2; D is possibly TRBD1 (5 bases). Germline V gene sequence: CDR1 SGHDN, CDR2 FVKESK. Deletions cut 1 base from V and 2 bases from J, with 11 bases between. The CDR3 length is 15 residues. CDR3 nucleotide sequence: TGTGCCAGCAGCCAAGTGGGGCAGGCCAACTATGGCTACACCTTC. Amino acid sequence: CASSQVGQANYGYTF.

The chain uses TRBV10-3 and TRBJ1-4; D ambiguous. CDR1 and CDR2 from the germline V gene are ENHRY and SYGVKD. CDR3 length equals 13 residues. Trimming cost V 6 bases and J 5 bases, with 10 bases left between them. The CDR3, as DNA: TGTGCCATCAGACTGCAAGAGAATGAAAAACTGTTTTTT. As protein: CAIRLQENEKLFF.

This clone came up a few times. This sample includes further DNA sequences coding for the same CDR3. The V gene is TRBV6-6, the J gene TRBJ2-5; 7 nucleotides align to TRBD2. The CDR3 has 14 amino acids. Germline CDR1 MNHNY, CDR2 SVGAGI (reference sequence). The J segment lost 3 bases and the V segment lost 2 bases, leaving 3 bases of the junction unmatched. The CDR3 nucleotides read TGTGCCAGCAGTTACCTGGGGGGGAAAGAGACCCAGTACTTC. As protein: CASSYLGGKETQYF.

The chain uses TRBV29-1 and TRBJ1-2; 8 nucleotides line up with TRBD1. CDR1 and CDR2 (germline): SQVTM, ANQGSEA. CDR3 length: 15 residues. V shed 4 bases and J 4 bases; nucleotides not matched to a gene: 11. CDR3 in amino acids: CSVAPGQAGSYGYTF. CDR3 sequence (DNA): TGCAGCGTTGCTCCGGGACAGGCGGGCTCCTATGGCTACACCTTC.

This clone was seen a handful of times. The chain uses TRBV7-9 and TRBJ2-2; D is possibly TRBD1 or TRBD2 (5 bases each). V was pared by 8 bases and J by 0 bases, with 13 bases between. Germline CDR1 SEHNR, CDR2 FQNEAQ (reference sequence). There are 15 residues in the CDR3. DNA for the CDR3: TGTGCCAGCGGGGGAGAGGCCACGAACACCGGGGAGCTGTTTTTT. Its protein is CASGGEATNTGELFF.

This clone has more than one count but fewer than ten. This chain uses TRBV10-1 with TRBJ2-3; 7 bases are shared with TRBD2. Germline V gene sequence: CDR1 WNHNN, CDR2 SYGVQD (reference sequence). The CDR3 runs to 13 residues. V shed 11 bases, J shed 0 bases, and the junction held 5 bases outside the gene matches. The CDR3 is CASRGGSTDTQYF. CDR3 nucleotides: TGCGCCTCCCGCGGGGGTAGCACAGATACGCAGTATTTT.

There are a few counts of this clone. The chain links TRBV7-9 to TRBJ1-2; D not certain. The germline gives CDR1 SEHNR, CDR2 FQNEAQ (reference sequence). The CDR3 is 12 residues long. V lost 1 base to trimming and J lost 8 bases, with 8 bases between them. CDR3 sequence (DNA): TGTGCCAGCAGCTTAGGGGGATTCGGCTACACCTTC. Amino acids: CASSLGGFGYTF.

This clone was seen a few times. CDR3 DNA: TGTGCCAGCAGCTCTGGGGGGATGAACACTGAAGCTTTCTTT. This encodes CASSSGGMNTEAFF. V usage is TRBV7-2 and J usage is TRBJ1-1, with D possibly TRBD1 on 5 matching bases. Trimming cost V 4 bases and J 0 bases, with 9 bases left between them. Germline V lookup: CDR1 SGHTA, CDR2 FQGNSA. The CDR3 length is 14 residues.

V is TRBV4-3 and J is TRBJ2-1, with TRBD2 matching over 10 bases. Germline loops: CDR1 LGHNA, CDR2 YSLEER. The CDR3 sequence is 17 residues long. After removal of 1 base from V and 4 bases from J, the junction contained 7 bases not matched to a gene. The CDR3 DNA sequence: TGCGCCAGCAGCCAAGTTCCTAGCGGGGGAGAGTACAATGAGCAGTTCTTC. Its protein product is CASSQVPSGGEYNEQFF.

This clone was seen more than once but under ten times. The V call is TRBV28, the J call TRBJ2-7; 10 bases agree with TRBD2. There are 14 residues in the CDR3. The V segment lost 6 bases and the J segment 5 bases; nucleotides outside the gene matches: 7. From germline, CDR1 is MDHEN and CDR2 SYDVKM. The CDR3 DNA sequence: TGTGCCAGCAGGGGAGCGGGGGGGCGCCACGAGCAGTACTTC. Its translation: CASRGAGGRHEQYF.